This TCR beta chain came from a study of CD8+ T cells in alopecia areata listed by TCRdb under 2018. For context, the study as a whole: High-throughput TCRbeta sequencing was used to examine T cell clonal expansion in alopecia areata in both the C3H/HeJ mouse model and human patients. In humans, TCRbeta sequencing was performed on scalp tissue and on sorted CD4+ and CD8+ peripheral blood T cells from healthy controls and from patients with patchy or totalis/universalis alopecia areata. RNA was obtained with the PAXgene miRNA kit for fixed scalp, the miRNeasy kit for PBMCs, and the RNeasy kit for mouse skin. immunoSEQ multiplex PCR using 35 Vbeta forward primers and 13 Jbeta reverse primers was used to amplify TCRbeta CDR3 regions. Scalp clonality was compared across normal scalp (n=4), patchy alopecia areata scalp (n=8), and alopecia totalis/universalis scalp (n=8). Overall results and qualifications from the work: Scalp TCR repertoire analysis is complicated because resident alphabeta T cells in normal human skin are also sequenced, whereas mouse skin is dominated by gammadelta T cells. Compared with normal scalp, lesional scalp had higher clonality and more expanded CD8+ clones, particularly in alopecia totalis/universalis, a pattern that suggests antigenic drive. Shared TCR sequences between patients were less evident than in mice, which may be partly attributable to HLA diversity in the patient population.

Library preparation used the immunoSEQ multiplex PCR assay. RNA was extracted from all samples and reverse transcribed into cDNA as template for TCR sequencing. SuperScript III was used for first-strand cDNA synthesis, primed with a 2:1 mix of oligo-dT and random hexamers. A synthetic immune receptor repertoire was used to gauge amplification bias, and whatever bias remained was removed computationally. Per the original workflow: Raw reads were preprocessed to remove errors, and CDR3 was defined according to IMGT conventions as the region from the conserved cysteine to phenylalanine. Clonality was computed as 1 minus the Shannon entropy, with the entropy normalized by log2 of the number of productive unique TCRs. CD4 or CD8 identity of scalp clones was inferred by cross-referencing scalp TCRbeta sequences with sorted blood CD4 and CD8 repertoires. Not all clones reach the TCRdb copy of this immuneACCESS table, which keeps in-frame sequences only. Checked studies attribute under half of the gap to unresolved V genes and leave the rest unexplained. The D gene and trimming were derived from the DNA, and the V and J assignments and clone size from that table. This sample lists about 200,000 clones; about 56% were detected once. Clones ranked in the top ten supply roughly 5.3% of the sample.

The CDR3 runs 14 residues from the cysteine to the phenylalanine. The entry retains the CDR3 DNA only, 42 bases that are in frame from base 1. Trimming removed 4 bases from V and 5 bases from J; the gene matches leave 5 bases unexplained. For CDR1 and CDR2, the germline V gene lists MGHRA and YSYEKL. After PBMCs were isolated by density centrifugation and stained for CD3, CD4 and CD8, a FACSAria was used to sort CD4+ and CD8+ T cells. Scalp biopsies and blood samples were provided by unaffected controls. With regard to this clone: It lacks a known antigen. No much larger clone exists at a distance of one base, and base qualities are not known.

The receptor comes from a human donor in good health. The sequence is built from TRBV4-1 and TRBJ1-1; TRBD1 lines up with 9 middle nucleotides. Sample: CD8+ T cells sorted from blood. The DNA sequence is as follows: TGCGCCAGCAGCCCATTGGACAGGGGAACTGAAGCTTTCTTT. This sequence encodes CASSPLDRGTEAFF.